The clone carrying this T cell receptor beta chain was recorded once. This sample was taken from a study of T cell changes during pregnancy in multiple sclerosis. The data were produced by immunoSEQ multiplex PCR, yet TCRdb's version contains in-frame clones alone and is incomplete. The sample has tens of thousands of clones, roughly 92% seen once; the top ten hold approximately 0.25%. This CDR3 comprises 14 residues. Germline V gene lookup returns CDR1 MDHEN and CDR2 SYDVKM. V gave up 6 bases and J gave up 5 bases; unmatched junction bases: 6. This chain uses TRBV28 with TRBJ2-2, with TRBD2 identical over 7 bases. The clonotype originates from a female donor with multiple sclerosis, enrolled in a pregnancy study. This sample comprised CD4+ T cells from peripheral blood mononuclear cells, obtained in the third trimester of pregnancy. The CDR3 spells CASSLLGGTGELFF. In DNA form, the CDR3 reads TGTGCCAGCAGCCTCCTGGGGGGGACCGGGGAGCTGTTTTTT.